The rows below give T cell receptor beta chains drawn from one sample of a study of Ad26.COV2.S vaccination and SARS-CoV-2 variants. Repertoires were generated with immunoSEQ multiplex PCR, while TCRdb's copy carries only in-frame clones and drops some. This table holds some 320,000 clones, about 82% found once. The source material was peripheral blood, sampled in a trial of Ad26.COV2.S vaccine versus placebo. The source of these receptors is a person between 18 and 59 years old who received the Ad26.COV2.S COVID-19 vaccine or a placebo. Each CDR3 is given without its conserved first and last residue. The D gene is left open where the match is weak.

TRBV6-4,.,ASSDSQTGELF
TRBV5-4,TRBD2,ASSPAGARSTDTQY
TRBV7-7,.,ASSSGTGGSYEQY
TRBV27,TRBD1,ASSLSGQGSGNTIY
TRBV5-4,TRBD1,ASSPGDRQNTGELF
TRBV9,.,ASSVGTGVETQY
TRBV5-1,.,ASSFGDGGSYEQY
TRBV15,TRBD1,ATTPQGVLDTQY
TRBV5-1,TRBD2,ASSLVAGGRSEQF
TRBV19,.,ASGPRTHGYT
TRBV7-9,.,ASSFGYGLVSTEAF
TRBV19,TRBD1,ASTSKTGVGEQY
TRBV12-3/TRBV12-4,.,ASSIRGDQPQH
TRBV20-1,.,SASDYRGGGYT
TRBV9,.,ASTPISHSEAF
TRBV19,TRBD2,ASRSGLAGGRGELF
TRBV7-2,.,ASSPWGNQPQH
TRBV5-4,TRBD1,ASSPPTPDRGRGNTEAF
TRBV6-1,.,ASSEVTGTAKNIQY
TRBV27,.,ASSPWGNYGYT
TRBV30,.,AWTPATPAYTEAF
TRBV11-2,.,ASSLPLATSTDTQY
TRBV6-5,.,ASRRGINTEAF
TRBV27,.,ASSYLQGINEKLF
TRBV5-1,.,ASRRSGVVDTEAF
TRBV2,.,ASSEPGGYT
TRBV9,.,ASSVAPDNSPLH
TRBV7-3,.,ASSLAGTRGTDTQY
TRBV11-3,TRBD1,ASSSGQGYTGELF
TRBV6-5,.,ASRSPGAGYGYT
TRBV11-2,.,ASSLGLAEYNEQF
TRBV18,.,ASSPPQGNYGYT
TRBV30,.,AWAGWNQPQH
TRBV9,.,ASSVGVSMNTEAF
TRBV5-1,TRBD2,ASSLSSGGNTGELF
TRBV12-3/TRBV12-4,.,ASSARLASGYT
TRBV3-1/TRBV3-2,.,AQQPWDPCGGEGSEYNSPLH
TRBV30,.,AWSVGPATMNTEAF
TRBV5-1,.,ASSLEGNGEGAF
TRBV7-2,.,ASSLLGYTEMWPQH
TRBV6-5,.,ASRARFYTEAF
TRBV11-2,.,ASSRLGGPSYNEQF
TRBV9,.,ASSVGPTGPNYGYT
TRBV15,TRBD1,ATSTGTGRSQPQH
TRBV18,.,ASSPDGNYGYT
TRBV5-5,TRBD2,ASSLHSGGESYNEQF
TRBV19,.,ASSKEGRVVETQY
TRBV19,TRBD1,ASSIEGTETNIQY
TRBV3-1/TRBV3-2,.,ASSQEPVLRGYT
TRBV6-5,.,ARRLGPGANVLT
TRBV4-1,.,ASSQESLGGNNQPQH
TRBV4-3,.,ASSQERQGYNEQF